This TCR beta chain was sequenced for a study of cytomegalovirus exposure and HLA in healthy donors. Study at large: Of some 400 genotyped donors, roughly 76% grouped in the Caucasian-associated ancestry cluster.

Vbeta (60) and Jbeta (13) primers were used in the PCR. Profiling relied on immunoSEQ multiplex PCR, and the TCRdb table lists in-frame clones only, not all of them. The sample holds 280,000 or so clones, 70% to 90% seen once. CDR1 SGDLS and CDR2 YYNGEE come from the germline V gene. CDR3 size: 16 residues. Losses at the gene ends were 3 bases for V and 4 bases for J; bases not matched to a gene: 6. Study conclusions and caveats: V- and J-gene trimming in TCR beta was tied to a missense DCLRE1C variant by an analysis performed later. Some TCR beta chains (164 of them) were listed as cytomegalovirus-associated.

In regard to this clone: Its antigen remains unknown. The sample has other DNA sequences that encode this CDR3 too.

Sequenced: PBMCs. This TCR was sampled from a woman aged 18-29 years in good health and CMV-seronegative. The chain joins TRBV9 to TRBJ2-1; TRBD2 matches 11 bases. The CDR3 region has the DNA TGTGCCAGCAGCGCCCCTAGCGGGGGGACGTACAATGAGCAGTTCTTC. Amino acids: CASSAPSGGTYNEQFF. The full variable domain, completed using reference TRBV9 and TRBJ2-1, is DSGVTQTPKHLITATGQRVTLRCSPRSGDLSVYWYQQSLDQGLQFLIQYYNGEERAKGNILERFSAQQFPDLHSELNLSSLELGDSALYFCASSAPSGGTYNEQFFGPGTRLTVL.